The subject of this entry is one T cell receptor (beta chain). Its specificity is unknown. V shed 0 bases, J shed 7 bases, and the junction held 1 base outside the gene matches. CDR3 length: 15 residues. Germline V gene data show CDR1 as SGHRS and CDR2 as YFSETQ. This record comes from a study of response to subunit inactivated influenza vaccine. Study-level results: Authors suggested each seasonal flu vaccination may recruit only limited numbers of new T cells.

From the RT-PCR reads, TCRdb called clonotypes with MiXCR, one entry per CDR3 protein. The sample shows 500,000 to 600,000 distinct CDR3 sequences, roughly 8.2% of them seen only once. The V and J genes are TRBV5-1 and TRBJ1-4; 12 bases align to TRBD1. This TCR was recovered from a man between 50 and 75 years old who received an inactivated influenza vaccine. The sequenced sample was PBMCs from blood, obtained about 24 months after vaccination. In DNA form, the CDR3 reads TGCGCCAGCAGCTTGGGGGACAGGGGGCTTGAAAAACTGTTTTTT. This sequence encodes CASSLGDRGLEKLFF.